The 10 T cell receptor beta chains listed next were all sequenced from one sample in a study of blood T cell repertoires in COVID-19. Using immunoSEQ multiplex PCR, the repertoire was profiled, and TCRdb retains in-frame clones only, with some absent. The sample carries some 240,000 clones, roughly 84% recorded once. What was sequenced was peripheral blood. The source of these receptors is a woman aged 35 to 49 who had recovered from COVID-19.

The gene calls are TRBV10-2 and TRBJ2-3; weak D call: TRBD2 (6 bases). The CDR3 runs to 14 residues. Trimming removed 5 bases at V and 3 bases at J, with 12 bases between. The germline CDR1 and CDR2 sequences are WSHSY and SAAADI. The CDR3 loop is CASSLASGTDTQYF. The CDR3 DNA sequence: TGCGCCAGCAGTCTAGCGTCAGGGACAGATACGCAGTATTTT.

In its sample, this clone was seen a few times. The gene calls are TRBV10-3 and TRBJ2-7, with 8 bases lining up with TRBD1. Germline trimming cut 4 bases from V and 5 bases from J; bases unmatched to any gene: 10. Looked up from germline, CDR1 is ENHRY and CDR2 is SYGVKD. This CDR3 region has 15 residues. The CDR3 region has the DNA TGTGCCATCAGTGGCCTACAGGGGGGTCGCGACGAGCAGTACTTC. Translating it yields CAISGLQGGRDEQYF.

J is TRBJ2-1 and V is TRBV30, with D possibly TRBD2 on 6 matching bases. The CDR3 consists of 17 residues. V was clipped by 0 bases and J by 2 bases, with 17 bases between them. Germline V gene sequence: CDR1 GTSNPN, CDR2 SVGIG (reference sequence). CDR3 amino acids: CAWSVILIGGTYNEQFF. The CDR3 DNA follows: TGTGCCTGGAGTGTAATTCTGATTGGCGGGACCTACAATGAGCAGTTCTTC.

V usage is TRBV6-5 and J usage is TRBJ1-4, with D maybe TRBD1 (6 bases). The V and J ends lost 6 bases and 0 bases respectively, with 8 bases between them. Germline V gene lookup returns CDR1 MNHEY and CDR2 SVGAGI. CDR3 length: 14 residues. As DNA, the CDR3 is TGTGCCAGCAGGTCAGGGGCAACTAATGAAAAACTGTTTTTT. Residues: CASRSGATNEKLFF.

The chain is built from TRBV5-1 and TRBJ2-5; 7 nucleotides match TRBD2. V trimming: 0 bases; J trimming: 4 bases; junction bases outside the gene matches: 0. The germline gives CDR1 SGHRS, CDR2 YFSETQ. This CDR3 has 13 residues. This chain's CDR3 is CASSLGLAETQYF. CDR3 nucleotide sequence: TGCGCCAGCAGCTTGGGACTAGCAGAGACCCAGTACTTC.

This chain links TRBV20-1 with TRBJ2-1; the match to TRBD2 covers 14 bases. Germline V gene sequence: CDR1 DFQATT, CDR2 SNEGSKA (reference sequence). The CDR3 consists of 17 residues. J gave up 9 bases and V 3 bases, and 13 bases lay outside the gene matches. The CDR3, as DNA: TGCAGTGCTAGTCCCACTGGACTAGCGGGGGGTGGAAGTGAGCAGTTCTTC. Translating gives CSASPTGLAGGGSEQFF.

The chain uses TRBV6-6 and TRBJ1-3; 9 nucleotides match TRBD1. Germline V gene data show CDR1 as MNHNY and CDR2 as SVGAGI (reference sequence). V trimming: 2 bases; J trimming: 6 bases; junction bases outside the gene matches: 5. CDR3 length: 15 residues. CDR3 loop: CASSYPTGGTNTIYF. DNA of the CDR3: TGTGCCAGCAGTTACCCCACAGGGGGCACAAACACCATATATTTT.

The V call is TRBV7-9, the J call TRBJ1-6; D perhaps matches TRBD1 (5 bases). CDR1 is SEHNR, CDR2 FQNEAQ, per germline (reference sequence). The CDR3 extends over 14 amino acids. V was clipped by 5 bases and J by 7 bases, with 12 bases between them. CDR3 residues: CASSQTEKNSPLHF. DNA of the CDR3: TGTGCCAGCAGCCAGACAGAGAAAAATTCACCCCTCCACTTT. Combining the CDR3 with reference TRBV7-9 and TRBJ1-6 gives the whole variable domain DTGVSQNPRHKITKRGQNVTFRCDPISEHNRLYWYRQTLGQGPEFLTYFQNEAQLEKSRLLSDRFSAERPKGSFSTLEIQRTEQGDSAMYLCASSQTEKNSPLHFGNGTRLTVT.

The V call is TRBV10-3, the J call TRBJ2-7, with 8 bases fitting TRBD1. The CDR3 is 15 residues long. Germline CDR1 and CDR2: ENHRY and SYGVKD. J gave up 0 bases and V 2 bases, and 3 bases lay outside the gene matches. The CDR3 DNA reads as TGTGCCATCAGTGAGCGGACAGGGAGCTCCTACGAGCAGTACTTC. Translating gives CAISERTGSSYEQYF.

This clone has only a few counts. This chain uses TRBV12-3 or TRBV12-4 with TRBJ2-2; D is ambiguous. The CDR3 extends over 13 amino acids. Between the trimmed V and J ends, which lost 3 bases and 7 bases, there was a span of 9 bases. The CDR3 loop reads CASSFLEFGELFF. The DNA of the CDR3 is TGTGCCAGCAGTTTTCTAGAATTCGGGGAGCTGTTTTTT.